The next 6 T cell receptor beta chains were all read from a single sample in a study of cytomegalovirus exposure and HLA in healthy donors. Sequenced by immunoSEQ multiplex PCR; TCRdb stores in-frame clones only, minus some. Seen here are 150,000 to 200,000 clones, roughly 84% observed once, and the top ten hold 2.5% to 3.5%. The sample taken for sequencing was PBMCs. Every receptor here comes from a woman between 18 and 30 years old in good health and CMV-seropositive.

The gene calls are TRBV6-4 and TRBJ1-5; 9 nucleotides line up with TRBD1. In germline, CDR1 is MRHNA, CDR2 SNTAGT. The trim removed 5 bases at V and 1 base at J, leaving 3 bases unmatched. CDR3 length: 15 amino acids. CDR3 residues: CASSRTGESNQPQHF. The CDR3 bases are TGTGCCAGCAGTAGGACAGGGGAAAGCAATCAGCCCCAGCATTTT.

DNA for the CDR3: TGTGCCAGCAGCCAAGCTGGACAGGCCGGGGAGCTGTTTTTT. Protein sequence: CASSQAGQAGELFF. V gene TRBV6-4 combines with J gene TRBJ2-2; 7 positions agree with TRBD1. With 6 bases clipped from V and 6 bases from J, the junction kept 7 bases outside the gene matches. Germline V lookup: CDR1 MRHNA, CDR2 SNTAGT. CDR3 length: 14 amino acids.

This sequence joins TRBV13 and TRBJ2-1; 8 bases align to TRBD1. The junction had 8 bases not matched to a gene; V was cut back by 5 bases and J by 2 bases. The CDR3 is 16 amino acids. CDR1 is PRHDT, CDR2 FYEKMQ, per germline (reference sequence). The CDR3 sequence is CASSPRSGQAYNEQFF. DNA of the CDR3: TGTGCCAGCAGCCCGCGATCGGGACAGGCCTACAATGAGCAGTTCTTC.

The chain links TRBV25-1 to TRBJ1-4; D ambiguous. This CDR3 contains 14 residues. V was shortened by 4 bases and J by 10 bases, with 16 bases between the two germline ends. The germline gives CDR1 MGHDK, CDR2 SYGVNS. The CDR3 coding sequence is TGTGCCAGCAGTGCGCAGGAGGTTTGGGGAAAACTGTTTTTT. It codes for CASSAQEVWGKLFF.

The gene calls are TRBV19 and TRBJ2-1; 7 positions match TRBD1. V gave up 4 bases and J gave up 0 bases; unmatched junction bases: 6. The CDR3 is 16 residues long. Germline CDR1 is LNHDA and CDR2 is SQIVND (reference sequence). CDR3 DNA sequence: TGTGCCAGTAGTAGGGACAGATTTCTCTCCTACAATGAGCAGTTCTTC. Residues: CASSRDRFLSYNEQFF.

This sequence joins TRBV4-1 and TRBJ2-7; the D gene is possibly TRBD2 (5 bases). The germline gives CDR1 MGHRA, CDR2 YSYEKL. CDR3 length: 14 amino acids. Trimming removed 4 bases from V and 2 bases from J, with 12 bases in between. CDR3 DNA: TGCGCCAGCAGCCCCTCTGCCGGGACCTACGAGCAGTACTTC. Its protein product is CASSPSAGTYEQYF.